This T cell receptor beta chain originates from a study of T-cell reconstitution after alpha-beta-depleted transplantation in children. Unique molecular identifiers were incorporated into the prepared TCRbeta library. Via MiXCR, TCRdb re-called the PCR reads, giving one row per CDR3 protein. The repertoire holds under 300,000 distinct CDR3 sequences, with 9.7% as singletons. The table lists this clonotype with many counts. The CDR3 sequence is 15 residues long. The germline V and J ends were trimmed by 6 bases and 0 bases, with 12 bases remaining between them. Germline CDR1 reads MNHEY; CDR2 reads SVGAGI.

The specimen comprised PBMCs from the stem cell graft donor, sampled from the stem cell graft. This TCR came from a human donor who donated a stem cell graft to a child with SCID. This chain joins TRBV6-5 and TRBJ1-5; D not certain. The CDR3: CASRGGRYSNQPQHF. The CDR3 region has the DNA TGTGCCAGCAGGGGAGGACGGTATAGCAATCAGCCCCAGCATTTT.